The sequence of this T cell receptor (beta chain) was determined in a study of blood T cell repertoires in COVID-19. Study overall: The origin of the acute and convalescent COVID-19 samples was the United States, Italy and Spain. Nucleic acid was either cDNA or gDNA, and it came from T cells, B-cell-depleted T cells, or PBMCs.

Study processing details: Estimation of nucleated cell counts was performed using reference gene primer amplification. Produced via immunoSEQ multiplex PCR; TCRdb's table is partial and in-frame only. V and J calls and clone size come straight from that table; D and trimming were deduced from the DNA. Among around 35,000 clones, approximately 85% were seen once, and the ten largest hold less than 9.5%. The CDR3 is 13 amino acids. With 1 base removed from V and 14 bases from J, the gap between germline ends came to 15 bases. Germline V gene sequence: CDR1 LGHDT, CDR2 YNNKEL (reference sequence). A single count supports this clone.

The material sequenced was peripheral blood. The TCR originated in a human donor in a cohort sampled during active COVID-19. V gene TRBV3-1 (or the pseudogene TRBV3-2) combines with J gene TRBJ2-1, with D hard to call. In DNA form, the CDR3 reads TGTGCCAGCAGCCAAGGGAGCCGTCAGAGGAAGTTCTTC. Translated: CASSQGSRQRKFF.